The clone carrying this TCR beta chain came up many times. Its specificity is unknown. The sample originates from a study of regulatory T cells in long-lasting Graves disease. At the level of the study: Persistent cases were those of Graves' disease that involved over 5 years of antithyroid drugs with positive TSH receptor antibodies.

Stated time point: persistent/refractory GD, antithyroid drugs over 5 years with positive TRAb. The TCR library was made from RNA extracted from PBMCs. Study-wide points: Patients whose Graves' disease persisted exhibited lower TCR diversity than those newly diagnosed. With persistent disease, TRBV28, TRBJ1-2 and TRBJ2-5 were the favored segments. The persistent group shared 2,500 or so public clonotypes, more than the 966 shared by new patients.

Researchers made TCR beta libraries by using iRepertoire HTBI primers and running Arm-PCR on CDR3 regions. One entry per CDR3 protein results from TCRdb running MiXCR on the multiplex PCR reads. The sample includes 700,000 or so distinct CDR3 sequences, about 32% of them seen just once. The CDR3 is 15 residues long. Germline V gene lookup returns CDR1 SGHTA and CDR2 FQGNSA. V lost 5 bases to trimming and J lost 7 bases, with 17 bases between them. The V call is TRBV7-2, the J call TRBJ1-4; tentatively, D is TRBD1 (5 bases). The sequence derives from a female donor with Graves disease. Source: peripheral blood mononuclear cells (PBMCs), taken when the disease was refractory, from a patient treated with antithyroid drugs. The CDR3 bases are TGTGCCAGCAGCGAGCAGGGTATACCAGGTGAAAAACTGTTTTTT. This translates into CASSEQGIPGEKLFF.